The T cell receptor (beta chain) under discussion was sequenced for a study of regulatory T cells in long-lasting Graves disease. Regarding time point: persistent/refractory GD, antithyroid drugs over 5 years with positive TRAb. Making the TCR library involved RNA that had been extracted from PBMCs. V lost 5 bases and J lost 3, with 14 bases in between. The germline gives CDR1 SEHNR, CDR2 FQNEAQ (reference sequence). This CDR3 has 15 amino acids. Study results and limitations: Among persistent patients, a larger number of public clonotypes were shared (about 2,700) than among newly diagnosed patients (about 1,000).

Arm-PCR of CDR3 regions and iRepertoire HTBI primers were the basis on which TCR beta libraries were built. TCRdb processed the multiplex PCR reads anew with MiXCR; each CDR3 protein has one entry. The data hold 400,000 to 500,000 distinct CDR3 sequences, with about 20% observed a single time. This clonotype came up many times. Its antigen is currently unknown. J is TRBJ1-5 and V is TRBV7-9; no reliable D call. This clonotype originated in a female donor with Graves disease. Sequencing was performed on peripheral blood mononuclear cells (PBMCs), taken when the disease was refractory, from a patient treated with antithyroid drugs. For the CDR3, the DNA is TGTGCCAGCAGCGTAGGGAGGGCTGCCAATCAGCCCCAGCATTTT. Translated, it gives CASSVGRAANQPQHF.